This T cell receptor (beta chain) comes out of a study of blood T cell repertoires in COVID-19. Libraries were prepared by immunoSEQ multiplex PCR; TCRdb keeps only in-frame clonotypes and omits some of them. This table holds 350,000 to 400,000 clones, 85% to 90% found once. The J segment lost 1 base and the V segment lost 7 bases, leaving 5 bases of the junction unmatched. This CDR3 has 15 amino acids. CDR1 and CDR2 (germline): SGHNT, YYREEE (reference sequence). The sequence was collected from a man aged 18 to 29 who had recovered from COVID-19. The material sequenced was PBMCs or T cells enriched from blood (not recorded which). The chain recombines TRBV5-4 with TRBJ2-2; 9 nucleotides match TRBD2. The CDR3 DNA follows: TGTGCCAGCTCTCGACTAGCGGAGAACACCGGGGAGCTGTTTTTT. This sequence encodes CASSRLAENTGELFF. Using reference TRBV5-4 and TRBJ2-2 for the parts outside the CDR3, the full variable domain is ETGVTQSPTHLIKTRGQQVTLRCSSQSGHNTVSWYQQALGQGPQFIFQYYREEENGRGNFPPRFSGLQFPNYSSELNVNALELDDSALYLCASSRLAENTGELFFGEGSRLTVL.